The sequence of this TCR beta chain was determined in a study of PD-L1 blockade in urothelial cancer. About the study: Twenty-five of the 29 patients were men with bladder-origin urothelial cancer.

Patients suffered from locally advanced or metastatic urothelial carcinoma. Sequenced by immunoSEQ multiplex PCR; TCRdb stores in-frame clones only, minus some. The sample has about 83,000 clones; approximately 86% are singletons. V lost 1 base and J lost 1; bases outside the gene matches: 6. The germline V gene encodes CDR1 MGHRA and CDR2 YSYEKL. The CDR3 loop spans 16 amino acids. This chain joins TRBV4-1 and TRBJ2-7; TRBD2 aligns across 8 bases. The sequence came from a woman between 70 and 85 years old with urothelial cancer. The specimen comprised PBMCs, sampled around atezolizumab (anti-PD-L1) treatment. The CDR3 DNA is TGCGCCAGCAGCCAAGTAGGCGGGGGGTTATCCTACGAGCAGTACTTC. Translation: CASSQVGGGLSYEQYF.